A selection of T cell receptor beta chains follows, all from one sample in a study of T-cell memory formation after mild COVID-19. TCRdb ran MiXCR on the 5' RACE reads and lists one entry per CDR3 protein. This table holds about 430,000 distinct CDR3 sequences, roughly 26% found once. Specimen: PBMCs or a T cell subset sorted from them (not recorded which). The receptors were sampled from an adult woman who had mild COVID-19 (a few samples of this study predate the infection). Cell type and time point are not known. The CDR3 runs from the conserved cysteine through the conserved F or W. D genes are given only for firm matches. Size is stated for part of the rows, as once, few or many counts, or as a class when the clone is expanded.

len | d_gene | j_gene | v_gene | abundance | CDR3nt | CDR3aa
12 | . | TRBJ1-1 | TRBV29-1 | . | TGCAGCGCAGAAGACGGGAACACTGAAGCTTTCTTT | CSAEDGNTEAFF
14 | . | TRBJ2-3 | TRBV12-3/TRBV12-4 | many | TGTGCCAGCAGGCAAGCGGGCCGCACAGATACGCAGTATTTT | CASRQAGRTDTQYF
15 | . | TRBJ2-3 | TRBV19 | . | TGTGCCAGTAGTGCGGGGCCGGGGGGCACAGATACGCAGTATTTT | CASSAGPGGTDTQYF
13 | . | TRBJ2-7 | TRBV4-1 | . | TGCGCCAGCAGCCAAGATGAGGAACGCGAGCAGTACTTC | CASSQDEEREQYF
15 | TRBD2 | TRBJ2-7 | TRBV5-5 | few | TGTGCCAGCAGCGACCGGACTAGCGGTACCTACGAGCAGTACTTC | CASSDRTSGTYEQYF
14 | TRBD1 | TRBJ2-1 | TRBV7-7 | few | TGTGCCAGCAGCTTGGGGGACAGCCGCGGTGAGCAGTTCTTC | CASSLGDSRGEQFF
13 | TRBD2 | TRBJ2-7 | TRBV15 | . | TGTGCCACCAGGCCTAGCGGGACCTACGAGCAGTACTTC | CATRPSGTYEQYF
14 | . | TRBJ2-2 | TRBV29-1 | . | TGCAGCGCCCAAAACAAAGTGAACACCGGGGAGCTGTTTTTT | CSAQNKVNTGELFF
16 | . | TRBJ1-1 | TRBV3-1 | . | TGTGCCAGCAGCCAAGGGCTACAAGGGTGGACCACTGAAGCTTTCTTT | CASSQGLQGWTTEAFF
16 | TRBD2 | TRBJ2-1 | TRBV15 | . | TGTGCCACCAGCACCGGGACTAGCGGGGGGAGGGATGAGCAGTTCTTC | CATSTGTSGGRDEQFF
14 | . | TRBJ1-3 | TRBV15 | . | TGTGCCACCAGCAGAGACTGGTCTGGAAACACCATATATTTT | CATSRDWSGNTIYF
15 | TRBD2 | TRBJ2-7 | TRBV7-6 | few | TGTGCCAGCAGCTTAGGAGCGGGATATCCCCACGAGCAGTACTTC | CASSLGAGYPHEQYF
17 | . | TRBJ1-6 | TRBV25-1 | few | TGTGCCAGCAGTGGTATCGCCCCGAGCTCCTATAATTCACCCCTCCACTTT | CASSGIAPSSYNSPLHF
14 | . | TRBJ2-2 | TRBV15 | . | TGTGCCACCAGCAAGGATCTGAACACCGGGGAGCTGTTTTTT | CATSKDLNTGELFF
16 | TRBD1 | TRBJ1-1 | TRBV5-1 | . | TGCGCCAGCAGCTTGAGCGGGACAGCCATGAACACTGAAGCTTTCTTT | CASSLSGTAMNTEAFF
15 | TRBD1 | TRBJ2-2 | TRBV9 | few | TGTGCCAGCAGCCAGACAGGGTCGAACACCGGGGAGCTGTTTTTT | CASSQTGSNTGELFF
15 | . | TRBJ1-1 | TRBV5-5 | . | TGTGCCAGCAGGCCGATATCAGGAGTTATTGGTGAAGCTTTCTTT | CASRPISGVIGEAFF
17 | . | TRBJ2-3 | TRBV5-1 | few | TGCGCCAGCAGCTTGGCCTCAGGGGAAGGGAGCACAGATACGCAGTATTTT | CASSLASGEGSTDTQYF
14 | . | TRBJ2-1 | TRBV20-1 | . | TGCAGTGCTAGAGAGGTACTAGGTTCTTCTGAGCAGTTCTTC | CSAREVLGSSEQFF
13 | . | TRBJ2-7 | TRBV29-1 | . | TGCAGCGTTGAGCGCAGGGAGCCCTACGAGCAGTACTTC | CSVERREPYEQYF
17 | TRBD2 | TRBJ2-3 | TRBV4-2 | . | TGTGCCAGCAGCCAAGTGAGGACTAGCGGGAGTACAGATACGCAGTATTTT | CASSQVRTSGSTDTQYF
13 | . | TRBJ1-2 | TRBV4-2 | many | TGTGCCAGCAGCCGGGGGAGTAACTATGGCTACACCTTC | CASSRGSNYGYTF
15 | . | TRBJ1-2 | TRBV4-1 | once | TGCGCCAGCAGCCAATCCGGGACGACGGCAGTCGGCTACACCTTC | CASSQSGTTAVGYTF
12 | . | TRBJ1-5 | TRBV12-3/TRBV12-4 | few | TGTGCCAGCAGTAAAAGTCTGGGGGCCCAGCATTTT | CASSKSLGAQHF
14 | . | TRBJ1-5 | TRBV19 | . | TGTGCCAGTAGTCCCACACGCCGGGGAGTGACCCAGCATTTT | CASSPTRRGVTQHF
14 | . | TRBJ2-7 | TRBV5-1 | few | TGCGCCAGCAGCTTGACAGGAGATACCTACGAGCAGTACTTC | CASSLTGDTYEQYF
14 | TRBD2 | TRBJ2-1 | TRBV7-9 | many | TGTGCCAGCAGCTCACAGCTAGCGGGAGGAATCGGGCTCTTC | CASSSQLAGGIGLF
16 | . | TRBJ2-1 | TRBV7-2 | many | TGTGCCAGCAGCCCAGCTTTGAGCCTACTCTACAATGAGCAGTTCTTC | CASSPALSLLYNEQFF
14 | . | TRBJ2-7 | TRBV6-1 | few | TGTGCCAGCAATCCGGGACGACGAATTGACGAGCAGTACTTC | CASNPGRRIDEQYF
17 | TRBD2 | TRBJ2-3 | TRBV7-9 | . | TGTGCCAGCAGCACTCCCCCGGGGGGGCACGGCACAGATACGCAGTATTTT | CASSTPPGGHGTDTQYF
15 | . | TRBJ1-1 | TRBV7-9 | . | TGTGCCAGCAGCTTAGGATGGGGGAGTCCCACTGAAGCTTTCTTT | CASSLGWGSPTEAFF
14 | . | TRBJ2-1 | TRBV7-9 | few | TGTGCCAGCAAGGAGGGAGCTGCCTACAATGAGCAGTTCTTC | CASKEGAAYNEQFF
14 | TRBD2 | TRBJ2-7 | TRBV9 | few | TGTGCCAGCAGCGTCGGGGGGTTTTCCTACGAGCAGTACTTC | CASSVGGFSYEQYF
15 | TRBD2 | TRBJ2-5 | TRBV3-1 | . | TGTGCCAGCAGCCAAGTCCGGACTAGCGTCGAGACCCAGTACTTC | CASSQVRTSVETQYF
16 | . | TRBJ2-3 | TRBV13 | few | TGTGCCAGCAGCTCTCAGCGCGGACAGACCACAGATACGCAGTATTTT | CASSSQRGQTTDTQYF
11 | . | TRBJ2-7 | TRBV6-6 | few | TGTGCCAGCAGTTATACAGAAGAGCAGTACTTC | CASSYTEEQYF
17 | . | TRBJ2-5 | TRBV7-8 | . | TGTGCCAGCAGCTCTAGGAGGGGAGCCGCCCTCGGGGAGACCCAGTACTTC | CASSSRRGAALGETQYF
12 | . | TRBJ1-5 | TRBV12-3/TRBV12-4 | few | TGTGCCAGCAGTTTAGCGGACCTGCCCCAGCATTTT | CASSLADLPQHF
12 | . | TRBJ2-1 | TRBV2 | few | TGTGCCAGCACCCCACGCTACAATGAGCAGTTCTTC | CASTPRYNEQFF
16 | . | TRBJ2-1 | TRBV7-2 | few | TGTGCCAGCACCCAGCGGGGGCAGGGGGTTTACAATGAGCAGTTCTTC | CASTQRGQGVYNEQFF
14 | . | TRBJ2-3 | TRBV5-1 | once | TGCGCCAGCAGCTTGGACCCGGTTGCAGATACGCAGTATTTT | CASSLDPVADTQYF
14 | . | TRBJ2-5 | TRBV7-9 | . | TGTGCCAGCAGCCCGGCGGTGGTACGGGAGACCCAGTACTTC | CASSPAVVRETQYF
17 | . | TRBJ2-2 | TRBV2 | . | TGTGCCAGCGACTCCTTTGGGACCCGGGGAGCCACCGGGGAGCTGTTTTTT | CASDSFGTRGATGELFF
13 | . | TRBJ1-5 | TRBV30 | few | TGTGCCTGGAGTCGAGGGGAGGGGCAGCCCCAGCATTTT | CAWSRGEGQPQHF
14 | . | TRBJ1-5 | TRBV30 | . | TGTGCCTGGAGCACTGTGAATCACAATCAGCCCCAGCATTTT | CAWSTVNHNQPQHF